This TCR beta chain originates from a study of spatial heterogeneity in lung cancer. As for the study in general: The 55 to 90 donors had untreated early-stage non-small cell lung cancer.

J was trimmed by 6 bases and V by 4 bases; bases with no gene match: 3. The CDR3 is made up of 13 amino acids. Germline-derived CDR1 and CDR2 are SGHTA and FQGNSA. Time point in this sample: blood at routine non-recurrence follow-up after resection. TCRdb re-called the 5' RACE reads with MiXCR, one entry per CDR3 protein. The sample yields tens of thousands of distinct CDR3 sequences, approximately 7.5% seen once. This clonotype showed up many times. The sequencing used PBMCs, collected at follow-up. This clonotype was sampled from a male donor with early-stage non-small cell lung cancer. The chain has TRBV7-2 and TRBJ1-3, with 7 nucleotides matching TRBD1. The DNA of the CDR3 is TGTGCCAGCAGCTCCGGACAGGAAAACACCATATATTTT. This gives the protein CASSSGQENTIYF.